A single sample is the source of the 5 T cell receptor beta chains below, sequenced in a study of response to subunit inactivated influenza vaccine. One entry per CDR3 protein results from TCRdb running MiXCR on the RT-PCR reads. The sample contains some 520,000 distinct CDR3 sequences, approximately 17% of which appear only once. The sequencing here drew on CD4+ T cells sorted from PBMCs, taken less than 25 months after vaccination. Every receptor here comes from a man between 50 and 75 years old who received an inactivated influenza vaccine.

This clonotype was counted many times. The CDR3 DNA sequence: TGTGCCAGCAGTTTAGAGTCTAGAGGGGCCCAGCATTTT. This gives the protein CASSLESRGAQHF. The chain combines TRBV12-3 or TRBV12-4 with TRBJ1-5; possibly TRBD1 for D (5 bases). V was cut by 1 base and J by 11 bases, with 12 bases left in between. The CDR3 covers 13 residues.

This clonotype was picked up many times. This chain links TRBV29-1 with TRBJ2-5, with TRBD1 matching 8 bases. The J segment lost 4 bases and the V segment lost 3 bases, leaving 1 base of the junction unmatched. CDR3 length: 12 amino acids. Germline assignment: CDR1 SQVTM and CDR2 ANQGSEA. DNA for the CDR3: TGCAGCGTTGACAGGGGGCGAGAGACCCAGTACTTC. Residues: CSVDRGRETQYF.

This clonotype was found once. This chain joins TRBV2 and TRBJ1-5; D is unclear. Deletions cut 6 bases from V and 5 bases from J, with 14 bases between. This CDR3 contains 14 residues. Germline assignment: CDR1 SNHLY and CDR2 FYNNEI. The DNA of the CDR3 is TGTGCCAGCAGCCCCGGACTACTGGATCAGCCCCAGCATTTT. Protein: CASSPGLLDQPQHF.

The V and J genes are TRBV11-2 and TRBJ2-5; D ambiguous. CDR3 length: 15 residues. Looked up from germline, CDR1 is SGHAT and CDR2 is FQNNGV. Trimming removed 1 base from V and 2 bases from J, with 11 bases in between. For the CDR3, the DNA is TGTGCCAGCAGCTTAGCGGGCTGGTCTCAAGAGACCCAGTACTTC. This translates into CASSLAGWSQETQYF.

V and J are TRBV9 and TRBJ2-5; 10 nucleotides align to TRBD2. CDR1 and CDR2 (germline): SGDLS, YYNGEE. V trimming: 0 bases; J trimming: 4 bases; junction bases outside the gene matches: 3. The CDR3 totals 15 residues. The CDR3 nucleotides read TGTGCCAGCAGCGTAGGTAGCGGGGGGTTAGAGACCCAGTACTTC. Protein sequence: CASSVGSGGLETQYF.